This T cell receptor beta chain derives from a study of response to subunit inactivated influenza vaccine. Whole-study results and caveats: Researchers suggested that each seasonal influenza vaccination recruits few new T cells.

A remark on this clonotype: Its specificity is not known.

TCRdb reprocessed the RT-PCR reads with MiXCR, giving one entry per CDR3 protein. The sample includes over 650,000 distinct CDR3 sequences, around 18% of them seen just once. The sample in question was PBMCs from blood, obtained around 5 days after vaccination. The receptor's source is a man over 45 who received an inactivated influenza vaccine.

The CDR3 DNA follows: TGCAGTGCTAGAGAGGGGAGACGGCGGGTTGATCGCCACACCTTC. This gives the protein CSAREGRRRVDRHTF. The V call is TRBV20-1, the J call TRBJ1-2; D gene ambiguous. Trimming removed 0 bases at V and 12 bases at J, with 23 bases between. The CDR3 is made up of 15 amino acids. In germline, CDR1 is DFQATT, CDR2 SNEGSKA (reference sequence).